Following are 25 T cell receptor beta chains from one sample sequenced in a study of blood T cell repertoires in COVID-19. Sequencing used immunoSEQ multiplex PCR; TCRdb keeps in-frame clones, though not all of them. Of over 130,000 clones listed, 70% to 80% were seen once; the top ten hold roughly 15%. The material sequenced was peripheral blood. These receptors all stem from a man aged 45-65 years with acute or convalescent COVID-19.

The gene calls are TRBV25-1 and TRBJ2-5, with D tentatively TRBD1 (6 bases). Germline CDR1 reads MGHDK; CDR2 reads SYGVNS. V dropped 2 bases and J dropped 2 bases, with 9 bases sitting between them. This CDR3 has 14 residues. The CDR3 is CASSEETGQETQYF. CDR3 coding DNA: TGTGCCAGCAGTGAAGAGACAGGTCAAGAGACCCAGTACTTC.

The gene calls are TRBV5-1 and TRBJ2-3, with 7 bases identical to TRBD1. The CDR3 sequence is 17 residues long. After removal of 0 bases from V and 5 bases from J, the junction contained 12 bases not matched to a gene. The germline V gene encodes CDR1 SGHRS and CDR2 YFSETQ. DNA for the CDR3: TGCGCCAGCAGCTTGGCGGACAGGATTGGGTTTGAAGATACGCAGTATTTT. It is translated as CASSLADRIGFEDTQYF. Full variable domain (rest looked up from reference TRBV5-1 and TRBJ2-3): KAGVTQTPRYLIKTRGQQVTLSCSPISGHRSVSWYQQTPGQGLQFLFEYFSETQRNKGNFPGRFSGRQFSNSRSEMNVSTLELGDSALYLCASSLADRIGFEDTQYFGPGTRLTVL.

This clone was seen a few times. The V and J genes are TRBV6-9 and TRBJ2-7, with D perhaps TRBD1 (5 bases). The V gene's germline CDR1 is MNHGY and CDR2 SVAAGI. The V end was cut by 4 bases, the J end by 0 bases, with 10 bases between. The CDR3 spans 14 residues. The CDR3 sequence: CASSWGSSSYEQYV. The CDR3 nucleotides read TGTGCCAGCAGTTGGGGCTCCAGCTCCTACGAGCAGTACGTC.

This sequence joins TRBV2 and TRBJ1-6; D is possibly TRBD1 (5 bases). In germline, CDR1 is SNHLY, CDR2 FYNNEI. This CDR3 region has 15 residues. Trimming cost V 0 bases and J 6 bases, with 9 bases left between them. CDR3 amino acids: CASSEAGVGNSPLHF. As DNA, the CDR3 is TGTGCCAGCAGTGAAGCAGGGGTTGGTAATTCACCCCTCCACTTT.

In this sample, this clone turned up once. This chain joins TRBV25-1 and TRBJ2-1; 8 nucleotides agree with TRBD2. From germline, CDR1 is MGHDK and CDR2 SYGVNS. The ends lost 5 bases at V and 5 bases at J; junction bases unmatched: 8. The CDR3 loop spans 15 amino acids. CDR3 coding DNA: TGTGCCAGCAGTAATCGAGCGGGGGACGACAATGAGCAGTTCTTC. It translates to CASSNRAGDDNEQFF.

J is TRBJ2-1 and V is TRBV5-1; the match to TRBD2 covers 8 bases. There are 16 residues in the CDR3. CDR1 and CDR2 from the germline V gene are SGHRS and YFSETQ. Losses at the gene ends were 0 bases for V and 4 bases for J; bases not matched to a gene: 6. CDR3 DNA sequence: TGCGCCAGCAGCTTGGAAGGGACTAGTGGGTACAATGAGCAGTTCTTC. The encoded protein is CASSLEGTSGYNEQFF.

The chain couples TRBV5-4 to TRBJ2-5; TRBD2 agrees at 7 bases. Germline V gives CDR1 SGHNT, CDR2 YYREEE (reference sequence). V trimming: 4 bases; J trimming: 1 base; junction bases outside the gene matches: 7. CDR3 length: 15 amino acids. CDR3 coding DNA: TGTGCCAGCAGCCAGGGACTACCGCCCCAAGAGACCCAGTACTTC. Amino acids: CASSQGLPPQETQYF.

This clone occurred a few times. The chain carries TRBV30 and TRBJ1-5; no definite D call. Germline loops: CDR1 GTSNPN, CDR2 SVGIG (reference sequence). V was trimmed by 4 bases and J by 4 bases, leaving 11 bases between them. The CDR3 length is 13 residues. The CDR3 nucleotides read TGTGCCTGGAACAGTGAGGGAAATCAGCCCCAGCATTTT. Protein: CAWNSEGNQPQHF.

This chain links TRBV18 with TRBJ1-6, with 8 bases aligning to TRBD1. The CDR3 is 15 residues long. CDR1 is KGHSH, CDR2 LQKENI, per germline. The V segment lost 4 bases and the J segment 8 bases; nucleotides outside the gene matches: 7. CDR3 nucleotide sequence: TGTGCCAGCTCACGACAGGGGACCGTGGATTCACCCCTCCACTTT. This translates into CASSRQGTVDSPLHF.

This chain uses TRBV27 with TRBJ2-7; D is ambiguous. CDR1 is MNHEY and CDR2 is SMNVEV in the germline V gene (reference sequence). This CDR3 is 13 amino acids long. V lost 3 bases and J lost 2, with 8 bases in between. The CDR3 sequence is CASSFGPPYEQYV. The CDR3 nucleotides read TGTGCCAGCAGTTTCGGTCCCCCCTACGAGCAGTACGTC.

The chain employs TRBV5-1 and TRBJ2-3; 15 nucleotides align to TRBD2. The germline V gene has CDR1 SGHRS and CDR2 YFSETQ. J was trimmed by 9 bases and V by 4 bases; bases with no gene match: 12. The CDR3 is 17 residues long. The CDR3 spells CASSLPGLAGGIDTQYF. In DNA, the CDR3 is TGCGCCAGCAGCCTCCCGGGACTAGCGGGGGGAATCGACACGCAGTATTTT.

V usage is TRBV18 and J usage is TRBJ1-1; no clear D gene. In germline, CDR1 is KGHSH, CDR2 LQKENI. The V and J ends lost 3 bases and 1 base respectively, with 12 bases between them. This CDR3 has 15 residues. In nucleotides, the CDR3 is TGTGCCAGCTCACCCCCATCGGGGAGGAACACTGAAGCTTTCTTT. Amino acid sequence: CASSPPSGRNTEAFF.

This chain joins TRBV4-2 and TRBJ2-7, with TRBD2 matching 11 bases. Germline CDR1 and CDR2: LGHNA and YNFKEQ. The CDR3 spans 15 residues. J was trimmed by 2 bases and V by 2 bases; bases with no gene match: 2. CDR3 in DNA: TGTGCCAGCAGCCAATCGACTAGCGGGACCTACGAGCAGTACTTC. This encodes CASSQSTSGTYEQYF.

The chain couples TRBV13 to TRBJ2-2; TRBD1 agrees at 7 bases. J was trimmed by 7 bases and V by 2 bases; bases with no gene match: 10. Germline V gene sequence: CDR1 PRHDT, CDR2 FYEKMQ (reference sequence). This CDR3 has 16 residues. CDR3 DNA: TGTGCCAGCAGCTTATCTGGACAGGTGACGAACGGGGAGCTGTTTTTT. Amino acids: CASSLSGQVTNGELFF.

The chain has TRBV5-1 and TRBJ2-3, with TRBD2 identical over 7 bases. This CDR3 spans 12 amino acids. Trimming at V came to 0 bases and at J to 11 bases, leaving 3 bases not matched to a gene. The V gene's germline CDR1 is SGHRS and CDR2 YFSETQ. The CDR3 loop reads CASSLDQRGQYF. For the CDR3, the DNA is TGCGCCAGCAGCTTGGATCAGCGGGGGCAGTATTTT.

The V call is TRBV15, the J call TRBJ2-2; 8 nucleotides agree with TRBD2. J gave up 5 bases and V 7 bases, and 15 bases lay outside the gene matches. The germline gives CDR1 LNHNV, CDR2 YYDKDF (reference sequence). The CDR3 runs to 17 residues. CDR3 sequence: CATTSPVGGVNTGELFF. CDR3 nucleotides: TGTGCCACCACCTCCCCAGTCGGGGGGGTGAATACCGGGGAGCTGTTTTTT.

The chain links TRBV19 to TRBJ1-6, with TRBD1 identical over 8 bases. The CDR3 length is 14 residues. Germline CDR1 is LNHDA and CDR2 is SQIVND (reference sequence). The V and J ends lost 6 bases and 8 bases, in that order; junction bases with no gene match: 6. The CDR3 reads CASREQGVYSPLHF. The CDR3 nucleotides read TGTGCCAGTAGAGAACAGGGGGTTTATTCACCCCTCCACTTT.

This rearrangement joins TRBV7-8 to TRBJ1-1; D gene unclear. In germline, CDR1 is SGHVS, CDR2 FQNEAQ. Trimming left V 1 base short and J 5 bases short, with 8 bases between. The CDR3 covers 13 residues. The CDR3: CASSLGEETEAFF. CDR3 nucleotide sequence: TGTGCCAGCAGCTTAGGGGAGGAGACTGAAGCTTTCTTT.

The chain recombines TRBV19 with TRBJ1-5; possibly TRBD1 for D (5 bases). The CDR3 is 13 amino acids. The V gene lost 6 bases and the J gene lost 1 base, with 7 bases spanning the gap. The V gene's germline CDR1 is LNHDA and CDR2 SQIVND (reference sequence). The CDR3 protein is CASRDNSNQPQHF. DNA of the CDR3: TGTGCCAGTAGGGACAACAGCAATCAGCCCCAGCATTTT.

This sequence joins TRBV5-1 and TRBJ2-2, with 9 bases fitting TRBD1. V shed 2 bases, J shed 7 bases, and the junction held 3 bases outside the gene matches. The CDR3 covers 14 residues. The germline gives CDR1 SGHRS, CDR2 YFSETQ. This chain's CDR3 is CASSFDRGNGELFF. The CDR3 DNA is TGCGCCAGCAGCTTCGACAGGGGGAACGGGGAGCTGTTTTTT.

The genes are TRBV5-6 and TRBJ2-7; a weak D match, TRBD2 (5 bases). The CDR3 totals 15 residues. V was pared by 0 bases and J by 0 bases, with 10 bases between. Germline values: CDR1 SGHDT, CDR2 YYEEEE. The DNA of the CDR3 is TGTGCCAGCAGCTTGGGACCGGGGTCCTCCTACGAGCAGTACGTC. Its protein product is CASSLGPGSSYEQYV.

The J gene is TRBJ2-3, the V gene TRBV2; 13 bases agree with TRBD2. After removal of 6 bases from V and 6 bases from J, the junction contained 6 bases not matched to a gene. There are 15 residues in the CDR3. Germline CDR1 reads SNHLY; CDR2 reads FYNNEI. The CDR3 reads CASRALAGGPDTQYF. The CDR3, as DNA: TGTGCCAGCAGGGCACTAGCGGGGGGGCCGGATACGCAGTATTTT.

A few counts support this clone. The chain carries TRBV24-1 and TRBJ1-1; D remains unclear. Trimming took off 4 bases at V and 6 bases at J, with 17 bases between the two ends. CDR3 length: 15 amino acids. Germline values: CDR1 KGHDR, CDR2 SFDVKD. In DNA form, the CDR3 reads TGTGCCACCAGTGACACGGCGGGGAGGCGGGCTGAAGCTTTCTTT. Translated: CATSDTAGRRAEAFF.

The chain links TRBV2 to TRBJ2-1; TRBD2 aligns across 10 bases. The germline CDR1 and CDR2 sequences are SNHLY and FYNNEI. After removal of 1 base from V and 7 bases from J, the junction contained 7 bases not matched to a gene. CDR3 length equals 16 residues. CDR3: CASSEVAAGGPNEQFF. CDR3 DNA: TGTGCCAGCAGTGAAGTCGCAGCGGGGGGGCCGAATGAGCAGTTCTTC.

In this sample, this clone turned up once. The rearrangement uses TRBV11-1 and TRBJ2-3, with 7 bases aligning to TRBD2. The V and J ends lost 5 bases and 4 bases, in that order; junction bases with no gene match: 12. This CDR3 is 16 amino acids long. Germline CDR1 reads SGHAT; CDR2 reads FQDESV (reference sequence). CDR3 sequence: CASSPLTAGSSDTQYF. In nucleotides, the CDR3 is TGTGCCAGCAGCCCCCTGACAGCGGGGTCCTCAGATACGCAGTATTTT.